This T cell receptor beta chain was obtained from a study of shared clonotypes between healthy human individuals. Overall study results and limits: Blood alone was sampled, and tissue repertoires likely differ. Rarefaction exposed incomplete sorted-subset sequencing despite large depth. Represented genetic and exposure-history diversity was restricted by having few donors.

As concerns this clone: The target antigen is unknown.

Original handling: Junction-only sequences without quality scores came from ImmunoSEQ, so filtering differed. Libraries were prepared by immunoSEQ multiplex PCR; TCRdb keeps only in-frame clonotypes and omits some of them. V and J calls and clone size are given by that table; D and trimming were obtained from the DNA. The sample includes hundreds of thousands of clones, about three quarters of them seen just once. Trimming cost V 5 bases and J 7 bases; bases outside gene matches: 10. Germline CDR1 is MNHEY and CDR2 is SMNVEV (reference sequence). CDR3 length equals 17 residues. The source material was memory CD4+ T cells sorted from blood. Subset in this sample: CD45RA-negative fraction. This chain joins TRBV27 and TRBJ2-1, with 14 bases matching TRBD2. The source is a woman in her 30s in good health. As DNA, the CDR3 is TGTGCCAGCAGTCCGATCGGACTAGCGGGAGGTACGAATGAGCAGTTCTTC. It encodes CASSPIGLAGGTNEQFF.